This is a list of T cell receptor beta chains from one sample in a study of cytomegalovirus exposure and HLA in healthy donors. Some clones are missing from TCRdb's copy, which holds only in-frame ones; the method was immunoSEQ multiplex PCR. This table holds approximately 220,000 clones, about 81% found once. Sample: PBMCs. All receptors come from a man aged 40-50 years in good health and CMV-seropositive. The CDR3 runs from the conserved cysteine through the conserved F or W. A D gene is named only where the DNA matches it firmly.

D | J | V | CDR3 | DNA
TRBD2 | TRBJ2-3 | TRBV6-1 | CASMGGSAGDTQYF | TGTGCCAGCATGGGCGGGAGCGCTGGAGATACGCAGTATTTT
TRBD2 | TRBJ2-1 | TRBV4-1 | CASSQATSVGYEQFF | TGCGCCAGCAGCCAAGCGACTAGCGTCGGGTATGAGCAGTTCTTC
- | TRBJ2-1 | TRBV10-3 | CAISESSRNEQFF | TGTGCCATCAGTGAGTCGAGTAGAAATGAGCAGTTCTTC
- | TRBJ2-2 | TRBV11-3 | CASSLEGLRVGTGELFF | TGTGCCAGCAGCTTAGAGGGGTTGAGGGTGGGAACCGGGGAGCTGTTTTTT
TRBD2 | TRBJ2-2 | TRBV5-1 | CASSWWGSGRWNTGELFF | TGCGCCAGCAGCTGGTGGGGTAGCGGGAGGTGGAACACCGGGGAGCTGTTTTTT
TRBD2 | TRBJ2-1 | TRBV2 | CASSGLAVFEQFF | TGTGCCAGCAGTGGACTAGCGGTATTTGAGCAGTTCTTC
TRBD2 | TRBJ2-5 | TRBV5-4 | CASSPGTSGRETQYF | TGTGCCAGCAGCCCCGGGACTAGCGGGAGGGAGACCCAGTACTTC
TRBD1 | TRBJ2-3 | TRBV27 | CASNVQGSADTQYF | TGTGCCAGCAACGTACAGGGGTCGGCAGATACGCAGTATTTT
- | TRBJ1-6 | TRBV30 | CAWSNGGSPLHF | TGTGCCTGGAGTAACGGGGGTTCACCCCTCCACTTT
- | TRBJ2-5 | TRBV7-6 | CASSLERGQETQYF | TGTGCCAGCAGCTTAGAGAGGGGGCAAGAGACCCAGTACTTC
TRBD2 | TRBJ2-5 | TRBV30 | CAWKSGRAGETQYF | TGTGCCTGGAAAAGCGGGAGGGCCGGGGAGACCCAGTACTTC
- | TRBJ2-1 | TRBV6-4 | CASRTIYNEQFF | TGTGCCAGCAGAACTATATACAATGAGCAGTTCTTC
- | TRBJ2-2 | TRBV14 | CASKLVNTGELFF | TGTGCCAGCAAACTAGTAAACACCGGGGAGCTGTTTTTT